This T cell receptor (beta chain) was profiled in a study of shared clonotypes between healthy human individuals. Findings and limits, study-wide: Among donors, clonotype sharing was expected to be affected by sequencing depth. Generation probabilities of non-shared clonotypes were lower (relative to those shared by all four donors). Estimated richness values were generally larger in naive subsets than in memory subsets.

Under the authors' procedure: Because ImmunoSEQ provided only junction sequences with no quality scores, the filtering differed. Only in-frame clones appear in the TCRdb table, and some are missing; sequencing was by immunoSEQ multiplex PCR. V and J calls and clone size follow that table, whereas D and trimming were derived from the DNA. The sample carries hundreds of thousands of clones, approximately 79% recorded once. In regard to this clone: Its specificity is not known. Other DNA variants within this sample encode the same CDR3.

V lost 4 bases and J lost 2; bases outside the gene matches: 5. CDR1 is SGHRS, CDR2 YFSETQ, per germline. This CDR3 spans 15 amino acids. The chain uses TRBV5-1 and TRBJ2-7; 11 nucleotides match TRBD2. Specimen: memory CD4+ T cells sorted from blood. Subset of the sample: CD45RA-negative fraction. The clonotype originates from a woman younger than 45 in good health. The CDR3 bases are TGCGCCAGCAGCCCCGGGACTAGCGGTACCTACGAGCAGTACTTC. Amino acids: CASSPGTSGTYEQYF.